This T cell receptor (beta chain) was recovered during a study of T cells in Graves' hyperthyroidism and ophthalmopathy (dated by TCRdb to about 2019). Regarding the complete study: Peripheral blood was sampled at the time of initial diagnosis, prior to any treatment. To identify TCR V-J signatures that set the groups apart, the researchers used a discovery cohort of 90 to 100 patients, made up of around 42 with Graves' ophthalmopathy and 57 with stable Graves' hyperthyroidism. An independent validation cohort of around 20 hyperthyroidism patients and more than 15 patients who later progressed to ophthalmopathy tested prospective prediction of ophthalmopathy. The 100 discovery patients were randomly split 7:3 into training and test sets. The study also compared thyroid tissue and blood T-cell repertoires from a handful of Graves' hyperthyroidism patients. Once sampling was done, hyperthyroidism patients were given methimazole at a starting dose of 30 mg daily, whereas ophthalmopathy patients were given high-dose intravenous methylprednisolone. The paper reports TCR Vbeta CDR3 sequencing of some 140 peripheral blood samples: 40 to 45 ophthalmopathy, roughly 74 hyperthyroidism and around 17 progressor patients. Points the paper makes about the study in general: No statistical method was used to fix the sample size in advance, and group allocation was not hidden from the investigators. A 13 V-J signature model separated ophthalmopathy from stable hyperthyroidism, with approximately 87% sensitivity and roughly 82% specificity in cross-validation and 80%/75% in testing. In validation, progression to ophthalmopathy was predicted by the model with 70.59% sensitivity and nearly 75% specificity, a median of about 6.4 months before onset. Blood samples also contained most of the expanded thyroid clonotypes (frequency above 0.001), which suggests that blood repertoires may reflect thyroid immune responses.

The TCR beta CDR3 regions were amplified from the RNA transcripts. The TCR CDR3 was subjected to a first round of RT-PCR using the HTBI primer set and the Qiagen OneStep RT-PCR kit. Libraries were constructed in a second round of multiplex PCR, after which size selection and purification were carried out. Libraries were sequenced paired-end with 100 bp reads on an Illumina HiSeq2000. In the authors' own workflow: SOAPnuke was used to process the raw data, throwing out any read that contained adapters or uncalled bases, had a mean Phred below 15, or lacked an exact constant-primer or identifier match. COPE v1.2.5 was used to merge high-quality paired reads, and clonotypes were defined as unique nucleotide sequences. Clonotypes were aligned to IMGT TRBV, TRBD and TRBJ reference segments using MiTCR v1.1. The analysis was restricted to V-J combinations with a frequency above 0.0001, which together covered 99% to 99.2% of the repertoires. The TCS score was defined as F50 (clonal expansion) divided by E x V (chaos), with BLOSUM62-based TCRdist calculated between CDR3 peptides within each V-J. Welch's t-statistics and random forest reduced 450 to 600 V-J features to roughly 13, which were used in a naive Bayes classifier (R e1071). The raw public reads went through TCRdb reprocessing: fastp at Q25, MiXCR clone calling, in-frame beta chains kept. Every entry covers one CDR3 protein and lists the most common genes and DNA from its rows. These V and J calls rely on TCRdb rather than the paper's analysis. This sample holds approximately 600,000 distinct CDR3 sequences; about a fifth were observed only once. 34% of the sample belongs to the ten largest clones.

In the ophthalmopathy patients, disease was moderately to severely active, with a Clinical Activity Score of 3 or more, a NOSPECS grade of 4 or more, and a duration of less than 3 months. The study excluded patients with uncontrolled infections, other autoimmune diseases, pregnancy or lactation. Diagnoses were based on clinical symptoms, serum thyroxine and TRAb, thyroid ultrasound and orbital computed tomography. Ficoll-Paque density gradient centrifugation was used to isolate PBMCs from 9.5 to 10 ml of fresh peripheral blood. Total RNA was extracted with Trizol reagent, and quality was checked on an Agilent 2100 Bioanalyzer. For this clonotype: Which antigen it targets is not known. No quality values exist for individual bases; no much larger clone is one base distant.

The sequenced sample was blood. The TCR comes from a young man with Graves' ophthalmopathy.

The nucleotide sequence reads as follows: TGTGCCAGCAGCTTAGCGGGCAGCGTCTCCTACAATGAGCAGTTCTTC. This translates into CASSLAGSVSYNEQFF. The rearrangement joined TRBV7-2 to TRBJ2-1; no D gene can be assigned with confidence. The cysteine opens and the phenylalanine closes a CDR3 of 16 amino acids. Left in the record is the CDR3 DNA by itself, 48 bases read in frame from the first base. The trim is 0 bases for V and 0 bases for J, with a gap of 9 bases between the germline ends. Based on the germline V gene, the CDR1 and CDR2 sequences are SGHTA and FQGNSA.